Listed below are T cell receptor beta chains from one sample, sequenced in a study of shared clonotypes between healthy human individuals. Sequenced by immunoSEQ multiplex PCR; TCRdb stores in-frame clones only, minus some. The sample contains about 1 million clones, approximately 76% of which appear only once. Specimen: memory CD4+ T cells sorted from blood. The receptors were gathered from a man aged 18-30 years in good health. CDR3s include the opening cysteine and the closing phenylalanine or tryptophan. Fields, in order: J gene, V gene, D gene, clone size, CDR3 protein, CDR3 DNA. A D gene is named only where the DNA matches it firmly. Expanded clones are given a class, and other clones once, few, many or no size at all.

j_call: TRBJ2-1
v_call: TRBV30
d_call: -
clone_size: -
cdr3_aa: CAWSPLYNEQFF
cdr3_nt: TGTGCCTGGAGTCCCCTCTACAATGAGCAGTTCTTC

j_call: TRBJ2-5
v_call: TRBV7-2
d_call: TRBD2
clone_size: -
cdr3_aa: CASSSGGSTGETQYF
cdr3_nt: TGTGCCAGCAGCTCGGGGGGGTCGACCGGAGAGACCCAGTACTTC

j_call: TRBJ1-5
v_call: TRBV30
d_call: -
clone_size: few
cdr3_aa: CAWSSGAGQPQHF
cdr3_nt: TGTGCCTGGAGTTCGGGGGCGGGGCAGCCCCAGCATTTT

j_call: TRBJ2-1
v_call: TRBV7-3
d_call: -
clone_size: few
cdr3_aa: CASKREGANEQFF
cdr3_nt: TGTGCCAGCAAAAGGGAGGGGGCCAATGAGCAGTTCTTC

j_call: TRBJ1-4
v_call: TRBV7-9
d_call: TRBD1
clone_size: -
cdr3_aa: CASSLWTGGNEKLFF
cdr3_nt: TGTGCCAGCAGCTTATGGACAGGGGGTAATGAAAAACTGTTTTTT

j_call: TRBJ2-5
v_call: TRBV7-2
d_call: -
clone_size: -
cdr3_aa: CASSFTRDLPETQYF
cdr3_nt: TGTGCCAGCAGCTTCACCCGGGACCTCCCAGAGACCCAGTACTTC

j_call: TRBJ1-1
v_call: TRBV7-8
d_call: -
clone_size: few
cdr3_aa: CASSLAPTMNTEAFF
cdr3_nt: TGTGCCAGCAGCTTGGCGCCTACCATGAACACTGAAGCTTTCTTT

j_call: TRBJ1-1
v_call: TRBV5-4
d_call: -
clone_size: -
cdr3_aa: CASSPLVKRDTEAFF
cdr3_nt: TGTGCCAGCAGCCCCTTGGTGAAGAGGGACACTGAAGCTTTCTTT

j_call: TRBJ2-7
v_call: TRBV18
d_call: -
clone_size: -
cdr3_aa: CASSPLSLGKHEQYF
cdr3_nt: TGTGCCAGCTCACCACTATCTCTAGGGAAGCACGAGCAGTACTTC

j_call: TRBJ2-3
v_call: TRBV7-9
d_call: -
clone_size: -
cdr3_aa: CASSLRWGDTQYF
cdr3_nt: TGTGCCAGCAGCCTTAGGTGGGGGGATACGCAGTATTTT

j_call: TRBJ1-6
v_call: TRBV5-1
d_call: -
clone_size: -
cdr3_aa: CASSLLAVGDNSPLHF
cdr3_nt: TGCGCCAGCAGCTTGCTGGCGGTCGGGGATAATTCACCCCTCCACTTT

j_call: TRBJ1-6
v_call: TRBV19
d_call: -
clone_size: few
cdr3_aa: CASSTTGNSPLHF
cdr3_nt: TGTGCCAGTAGTACGACTGGCAATTCACCCCTCCACTTT

j_call: TRBJ1-2
v_call: TRBV30
d_call: TRBD1
clone_size: -
cdr3_aa: CAWRKLGQGGPANYGYTF
cdr3_nt: TGTGCCTGGAGAAAGTTAGGGCAGGGGGGTCCAGCTAACTATGGCTACACCTTC

j_call: TRBJ1-1
v_call: TRBV6-1
d_call: -
clone_size: few
cdr3_aa: CASHKQLTEAFF
cdr3_nt: TGTGCCAGCCACAAACAGCTGACTGAAGCTTTCTTT

j_call: TRBJ2-2
v_call: TRBV5-8
d_call: -
clone_size: -
cdr3_aa: CASSLVRNTGELFF
cdr3_nt: TGTGCCAGCAGCTTGGTCCGGAACACCGGGGAGCTGTTTTTT

j_call: TRBJ1-6
v_call: TRBV11-2
d_call: -
clone_size: -
cdr3_aa: CASSFSSGNNSPLHF
cdr3_nt: TGTGCCAGCAGCTTTAGTTCCGGAAATAATTCACCCCTCCACTTT

j_call: TRBJ1-4
v_call: TRBV11-2
d_call: -
clone_size: -
cdr3_aa: CASSPGTKPNEKLFF
cdr3_nt: TGTGCCAGCAGCCCGGGGACAAAGCCTAATGAAAAACTGTTTTTT